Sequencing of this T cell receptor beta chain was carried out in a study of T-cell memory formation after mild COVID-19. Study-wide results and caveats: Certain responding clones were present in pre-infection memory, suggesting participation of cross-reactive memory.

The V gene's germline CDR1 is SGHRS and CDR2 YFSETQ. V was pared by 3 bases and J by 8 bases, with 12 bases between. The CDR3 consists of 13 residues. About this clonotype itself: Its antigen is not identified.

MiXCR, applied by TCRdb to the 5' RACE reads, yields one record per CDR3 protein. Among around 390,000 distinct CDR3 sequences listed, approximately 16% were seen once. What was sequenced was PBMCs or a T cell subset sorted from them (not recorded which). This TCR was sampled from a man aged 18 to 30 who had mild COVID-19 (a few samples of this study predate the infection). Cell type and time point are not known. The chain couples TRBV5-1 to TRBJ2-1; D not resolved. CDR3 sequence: CASSYGPDYEQFF. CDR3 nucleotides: TGCGCCAGCAGCTACGGACCAGACTATGAGCAGTTCTTC.